This T cell receptor (beta chain) was sequenced for a study of T cell repertoires in cytomegalovirus infection. As for the study in general: Evidence of both CMV infection and a matching HLA type came from public TCR beta signatures. Study observations and caveats: What dominated the ex vivo response were HLA-C-restricted CMV-specific TCR beta clonotypes. Using cumulative public TCR beta family frequency, the authors identified those who carried CMV together with the relevant HLA.

TCRdb independently ran MiXCR on the reads; one entry per CDR3 protein. The repertoire holds about 51,000 distinct CDR3 sequences, with more than 15% as singletons. This clonotype has just a few counts. Its antigen remains unidentified. V was trimmed by 5 bases and J by 8 bases, leaving 18 bases between them. The CDR3 covers 14 residues. CDR1 and CDR2 (germline): SGHVS, FNYEAQ. Specimen: CD8+ T cells from cultured PBMCs, collected from culture after CMV antigen stimulation. V and J are TRBV7-6 and TRBJ2-5; D remains ambiguous. The clonotype comes from a human donor in good health (CMV status not recorded). Some clones in this sample may be carry-over from other donors' samples. CDR3 nucleotide sequence: TGTGCCAGCAGCCACGGACGCGGCTTGAGTACCCAGTACTTC. As protein: CASSHGRGLSTQYF.